This entry describes one T cell receptor (beta chain). This clone was seen only once. Its antigen remains unidentified. Per-base quality was not reported, and no clone a single base away is much larger than it. The CDR3 regions of human TCRbeta chains were analyzed by immunosequencing. On the study's bioinformatics: Repertoire TCRs were checked for matches against a reference library of SARS-CoV-2-specific TCRs that had been generated using the MIRA antigen-specificity platform. Breadth meant the fraction of unique TCRs that were SARS-CoV-2-associated, whereas depth meant the fraction of total T cells that were SARS-CoV-2-associated. Using the MIRA data, every spike-specific TCR was mapped to the spike region that the TCR reacted to and assigned to either a CD4 or a CD8 class. Log10-transformed breadth and depth values were compared by one-way ANOVA with Sidak's multiple comparisons tests. In TCRdb, the immuneACCESS table is reduced to in-frame sequences with V and J assigned. These tables do not hold every clone; where another copy was compared, an unresolved V gene accounts for under half, and the others remain unexplained. The DNA was the basis for D and trimming; V, J and clone size are from that table. Counted in this sample were roughly 98,000 clones; about 90% of them appeared once. The ten largest clones take up about 17% of the sample.

V was cut back by 1 base and J by 6 bases, leaving a gap of 18 bases between them. CDR1 is given as LGHNA and CDR2 as YNFKEQ, both from the germline V gene. The CDR3 has 17 amino acids, counting the end cysteine and phenylalanine. Only the CDR3 DNA stays, 51 bases, in frame from base 1. The record originates from a study of T cell responses to AZD1222 COVID-19 vaccine (dated by TCRdb to about 2021). About the study as a whole: A total of approximately 240 trial participants underwent TCR sequencing, of whom some 200 had received two doses of AZD1222 and some 25 had received two doses of the MenACWY control vaccine. Trial participants were enrolled by age into subgroups of 18-55, 56-69 and 70-plus years, and 148, 28 and 57 TCR-sequenced participants, respectively, were included in these subgroups. What the research found in general, with its limitations: Participants were mostly white British and included more females than males, and it was suggested by the authors that clonal diversity may have been underestimated. Reportedly, almost half of the unique spike-specific TCRs recognized epitopes lying outside the regions that are mutated in the B.1.351 and B.1.1.7 variants. The whole spike protein was spanned by vaccine-associated CD4 TCRs, and dominant responses were seen in regions 160-218 and 743-854. A significant rise in spike-specific TCR breadth and depth was observed after two AZD1222 doses relative to day 0 and relative to MenACWY recipients. Conclusions about previously exposed vaccinees are limited because only 5 or 6 AZD1222 recipients were SARS-CoV-2 seropositive at baseline. The 56-69-year group was small, and its depth increase did not reach significance, likely because of low power. No day 14 peak-response samples were available, so repertoires were characterized only after the peak T cell response.

The sample's time point, from its label and the paper: about 28 days (+/-7) after the second vaccine dose. AZD1222 recipients given second doses at about 4 weeks or at about 12 weeks were pooled, since spike-specific TCR depth and breadth were not found to differ between the two schedules. The vaccinee samples were drawn from two UK trials, COV001 and COV002, one of which was a single-blind randomized controlled phase 2/3 trial testing AZD1222 (ChAdOx1 nCoV-19) in healthy adults. For TCRbeta chain sequencing, PBMC samples from trial participants were taken at day 0 and at day 28 after the second dose.

The sequence is built from TRBV4-2 and TRBJ2-2; no confident D gene assignment can be made. The input for sequencing was peripheral blood, taken 28 days after the second AZD1222 dose. The sequence derives from an adult who received the AZD1222 COVID-19 vaccine. The bases are TGTGCCAGCAGCCAAGGACCGGGCCAGGCGTACGCCGGGGAGCTGTTTTTT. Its protein product is CASSQGPGQAYAGELFF.